Below, 22 T cell receptor beta chains from the same sample are listed, as sequenced in a study of shared clonotypes between healthy human individuals. Sequencing used immunoSEQ multiplex PCR; TCRdb keeps in-frame clones, though not all of them. Counted here are about 670,000 clones, about three quarters occurring once; the ten biggest clones make up 1.8%. Sequenced: memory CD4+ T cells sorted from blood. The subset is: CD45RA-negative fraction. These receptors came from a woman under 40 in good health.

A single count supports this clone. The genes are TRBV18 and TRBJ1-1; D not resolved. Germline values: CDR1 KGHSH, CDR2 LQKENI. V lost 2 bases to trimming and J lost 4 bases, with 17 bases between them. The CDR3 extends over 16 amino acids. The CDR3 nucleotides are TGTGCCAGCTCACCAGCCCAGACGCCGTGGAGCACTGAAGCTTTCTTT. Amino acids: CASSPAQTPWSTEAFF. The full variable domain, rest sourced from reference TRBV18 and TRBJ1-1, is NAGVMQNPRHLVRRRGQEARLRCSPMKGHSHVYWYRQLPEEGLKFMVYLQKENIIDESGMPKERFSAEFPKEGPSILRIQQVVRGDSAAYFCASSPAQTPWSTEAFFGQGTRLTVV.

The chain joins TRBV28 to TRBJ2-7; D might be TRBD2 (5 bases). The CDR3 has 14 amino acids. Trimming took off 5 bases at V and 0 bases at J, with 11 bases between the two ends. CDR1 and CDR2 (germline): MDHEN, SYDVKM. The CDR3 coding sequence is TGTGCCAGCAGTAGAACGGGAAGCTCCTACGAGCAGTACTTC. It specifies CASSRTGSSYEQYF.

V usage is TRBV7-9 and J usage is TRBJ2-5; no reliable D call. The CDR3 runs to 16 residues. V lost 1 base, J lost 11 bases, and 23 bases lay in between. CDR1 is SEHNR and CDR2 is FQNEAQ in the germline V gene (reference sequence). The CDR3: CASSLGRTATPLEQYF. The CDR3 DNA sequence: TGTGCCAGCAGCTTAGGGCGCACAGCAACACCTTTGGAGCAGTACTTC.

This clone has just one count. The chain employs TRBV7-6 and TRBJ2-7; D gene uncertain. Trimming left V 5 bases short and J 3 bases short, with 11 bases between. The germline V gene encodes CDR1 SGHVS and CDR2 FNYEAQ. The CDR3 is made up of 13 amino acids. The CDR3 DNA reads TGTGCCAGCAGCCCGAACAGCCGCTACGAGCAGTACTTC. It codes for CASSPNSRYEQYF.

The chain links TRBV27 to TRBJ2-5; unclear D gene. V gave up 7 bases and J gave up 5 bases, with 23 bases separating them. Germline V CDR1 and CDR2: MNHEY, SMNVEV (reference sequence). This CDR3 has 16 residues. The CDR3 sequence: CASKKLSAGFRETQYF. The CDR3 DNA follows: TGTGCCAGCAAGAAACTGAGCGCCGGGTTTAGGGAGACCCAGTACTTC.

This clone was observed at least ten times. This chain joins TRBV20-1 and TRBJ1-1; D not resolved. V lost 5 bases, J lost 5 bases, and 9 bases lay in between. CDR1 is DFQATT, CDR2 SNEGSKA, per germline (reference sequence). This CDR3 has 11 residues. The CDR3 sequence is CSALSETEAFF. CDR3 nucleotide sequence: TGCAGTGCTCTGTCTGAGACTGAAGCTTTCTTT.

As concerns this clone: This same CDR3 is encoded by further DNA sequences in the sample. This sequence joins TRBV5-4 and TRBJ1-2; 10 positions match TRBD1. CDR3 length equals 13 residues. V gave up 5 bases and J gave up 6 bases; unmatched junction bases: 4. The germline V gene has CDR1 SGHNT and CDR2 YYREEE (reference sequence). This CDR3 is CASSFDRGHGYTF. DNA for the CDR3: TGTGCCAGCAGTTTTGACAGGGGGCATGGCTACACCTTC.

This clone has just a few counts. V is TRBV19 and J is TRBJ2-5; 8 nucleotides agree with TRBD2. The CDR3 has 14 residues. With V trimmed by 5 bases and J by 4 bases, 6 bases remained unmatched. Germline CDR1 LNHDA, CDR2 SQIVND (reference sequence). Here the CDR3 reads CASSERLASETQYF. Written as DNA, the CDR3 is TGTGCCAGTAGTGAAAGACTAGCGTCAGAGACCCAGTACTTC.

This clone was detected ten times or more. CDR3 sequence reads: CASSIGGARSADTQYF. The DNA of the CDR3 is TGTGCCAGTAGTATCGGAGGGGCAAGGTCGGCAGATACGCAGTATTTT. V gene TRBV19 combines with J gene TRBJ2-3; TRBD2 might be the D (6 bases). The CDR3 contains 16 residues. The germline V and J ends were trimmed by 3 bases and 4 bases, with 17 bases remaining between them. Germline V lookup: CDR1 LNHDA, CDR2 SQIVND (reference sequence).

CDR3 coding DNA: TGTGCCAGCAGCTTGATGGGTGCCTCTGGAAACACCATATATTTT. Amino acids: CASSLMGASGNTIYF. The chain links TRBV5-4 to TRBJ1-3; no clear D gene. The CDR3 is 15 amino acids. CDR1 is SGHNT and CDR2 is YYREEE in the germline V gene (reference sequence). The V end lost 1 base, the J end lost 0 bases, and 8 bases lay between the germline ends.

The CDR3 region is CASSLYDWHEQYF. DNA for the CDR3: TGTGCCAGCAGCTTGTATGATTGGCACGAGCAGTACTTC. The V and J genes are TRBV5-6 and TRBJ2-7; no definite D call. Trimming stripped 1 base from V and 5 bases from J, with 10 bases between. The CDR3 length is 13 residues. Per the germline V gene, CDR1 is SGHDT and CDR2 is YYEEEE. Full variable domain (rest looked up from reference TRBV5-6 and TRBJ2-7): DAGVTQSPTHLIKTRGQQVTLRCSPKSGHDTVSWYQQALGQGPQFIFQYYEEEERQRGNFPDRFSGHQFPNYSSELNVNALLLGDSALYLCASSLYDWHEQYFGPGTRLTVT.

The chain is built from TRBV7-9 and TRBJ2-3; TRBD2 matches 13 bases. The CDR3 has 16 amino acids. With V trimmed by 5 bases and J by 8 bases, 10 bases remained unmatched. Germline loops: CDR1 SEHNR, CDR2 FQNEAQ (reference sequence). In DNA form, the CDR3 reads TGTGCCAGCAGCCCCGGGACTAGCGGGGCAGCAGCTACGCAGTATTTT. This sequence encodes CASSPGTSGAAATQYF.

This clone was detected ten times or more. The gene calls are TRBV9 and TRBJ1-4, with 9 nucleotides matching TRBD1. From germline, CDR1 is SGDLS and CDR2 YYNGEE. This CDR3 has 15 amino acids. The V and J ends lost 0 bases and 4 bases, in that order; junction bases with no gene match: 1. The CDR3 coding sequence is TGTGCCAGCAGCGTAGGGGACAGGGTTAATGAAAAACTGTTTTTT. Protein: CASSVGDRVNEKLFF.

The chain recombines TRBV11-2 with TRBJ2-7; D is ambiguous. This CDR3 is 13 amino acids long. Per the germline V gene, CDR1 is SGHAT and CDR2 is FQNNGV. The V end lost 5 bases, the J end lost 3 bases, and 11 bases lay between the germline ends. CDR3 coding DNA: TGTGCCAGCAGCCGACGTCAGGTCTACGAGCAGTACTTC. Residues: CASSRRQVYEQYF. Full variable domain (missing parts from reference TRBV11-2 and TRBJ2-7): EAGVAQSPRYKIIEKRQSVAFWCNPISGHATLYWYQQILGQGPKLLIQFQNNGVVDDSQLPKDRFSAERLKGVDSTLKIQPAKLEDSAVYLCASSRRQVYEQYFGPGTRLTVT.

V usage is TRBV19 and J usage is TRBJ1-1, with D tentatively TRBD1 (6 bases). This CDR3 has 14 amino acids. Looked up from germline, CDR1 is LNHDA and CDR2 is SQIVND (reference sequence). V gave up 6 bases and J gave up 5 bases, with 16 bases separating them. CDR3 nucleotides: TGTGCCAGTAGACTCACAGGGTCGAGGACTGAAGCTTTCTTT. Residues: CASRLTGSRTEAFF.

About this clone itself: A much larger clonotype is one base distant, so this may be a read error. Other nucleotide sequences from this sample produce the same CDR3. The chain combines TRBV5-4 with TRBJ2-5, with D unclear. The CDR3 loop spans 11 amino acids. Germline V gene lookup returns CDR1 SGHNT and CDR2 YYREEE (reference sequence). Trimming removed 0 bases from V and 5 bases from J, with 2 bases in between. The CDR3 loop reads CASSLAETQYF. CDR3 coding DNA: TGTGCCAGCAGCTTGGCGGAGACCCAGTACTTC. The full variable domain, its missing parts supplied by reference TRBV5-4 and TRBJ2-5, is ETGVTQSPTHLIKTRGQQVTLRCSSQSGHNTVSWYQQALGQGPQFIFQYYREEENGRGNFPPRFSGLQFPNYSSELNVNALELDDSALYLCASSLAETQYFGPGTRLLVL.

The V and J genes are TRBV6-1 and TRBJ2-6; D unclear. The V and J ends lost 3 bases and 0 bases respectively, with 6 bases between them. There are 15 residues in the CDR3. CDR1 and CDR2 from the germline V gene are MNHNS and SASEGT. The CDR3 spells CASSDPNSGANVLTF. CDR3 coding DNA: TGTGCCAGCAGTGACCCTAACTCTGGGGCCAACGTCCTGACTTTC.

The chain links TRBV19 to TRBJ2-7; the match to TRBD2 covers 7 bases. V shed 4 bases, J shed 5 bases, and the junction held 8 bases outside the gene matches. Germline V gene sequence: CDR1 LNHDA, CDR2 SQIVND (reference sequence). This CDR3 spans 14 amino acids. This CDR3 reads CASSKGLNRDEQYF. The CDR3 DNA sequence: TGTGCCAGTAGTAAGGGACTAAACCGCGACGAGCAGTACTTC.

This chain connects TRBV6-5 to TRBJ2-7; D may correspond to TRBD1 or TRBD2 (5 bases each). The V end was cut by 4 bases, the J end by 3 bases, with 16 bases between. Germline V gene sequence: CDR1 MNHEY, CDR2 SVGAGI. The CDR3 totals 15 residues. The CDR3 is CASSFETGPYYEQYF. The CDR3 nucleotides read TGTGCCAGCAGTTTCGAAACGGGACCCTACTACGAGCAGTACTTC.

The chain is built from TRBV5-4 and TRBJ2-1, with TRBD2 matching over 8 bases. The CDR3 has 17 amino acids. Germline V gene lookup returns CDR1 SGHNT and CDR2 YYREEE (reference sequence). J gave up 6 bases and V 5 bases, and 16 bases lay outside the gene matches. CDR3 sequence: CASRRSSGSGRGNEQFF. The DNA of the CDR3 is TGTGCCAGCAGACGAAGCAGCGGGAGTGGCAGGGGCAATGAGCAGTTCTTC.

V gene TRBV11-2 combines with J gene TRBJ1-1; D is unresolved. This CDR3 spans 14 amino acids. V lost 1 base and J lost 2, with 8 bases in between. Germline assignment: CDR1 SGHAT and CDR2 FQNNGV. The CDR3 DNA reads TGTGCCAGCAGCTTAGCACAATACAACACTGAAGCTTTCTTT. Translating it yields CASSLAQYNTEAFF. Full variable domain (outside the CDR3, taken from reference TRBV11-2 and TRBJ1-1): EAGVAQSPRYKIIEKRQSVAFWCNPISGHATLYWYQQILGQGPKLLIQFQNNGVVDDSQLPKDRFSAERLKGVDSTLKIQPAKLEDSAVYLCASSLAQYNTEAFFGQGTRLTVV.

The rearrangement uses TRBV28 and TRBJ1-2; weak D call: TRBD1 (5 bases). The CDR3 runs 15 residues. The V end was cut by 6 bases, the J end by 0 bases, with 14 bases between. The germline CDR1 and CDR2 sequences are MDHEN and SYDVKM. As DNA, the CDR3 is TGTGCCAGCAGCGTGGAGGGGCAAGCTAACTATGGCTACACCTTC. Residues: CASSVEGQANYGYTF.